Each of the 23 T cell receptor beta chains below was sequenced from the same sample in a study of blood T cell repertoires in COVID-19. Sequencing was performed with immunoSEQ multiplex PCR; in TCRdb, only in-frame clones are kept and a portion is missing. Found here are about 40,000 clones, 90% of them singletons; the top ten hold 12%. Material: peripheral blood. The receptors come from a man aged 65-85 years with acute or convalescent COVID-19.

V and J are TRBV4-3 and TRBJ1-1, with no clear D. The CDR3 is 13 amino acids. V shed 0 bases and J shed 13 bases, with 15 bases lying between them. Germline V gives CDR1 LGHNA, CDR2 YSLEER. In nucleotides, the CDR3 is TGCGCCAGCAGCCAAGAGTCAGCCAGCGTTGTTTTCTTT. This codes for CASSQESASVVFF.

The chain employs TRBV7-9 and TRBJ1-4, with D unclear. This CDR3 has 13 amino acids. CDR1 SEHNR and CDR2 FQNEAQ come from the germline V gene (reference sequence). Trimming removed 1 base from V and 8 bases from J, with 8 bases in between. CDR3 DNA: TGTGCCAGCAGCTTAGTCGCGGGGGAAAAACTGTTTTTT. This encodes CASSLVAGEKLFF.

V and J are TRBV6-2 or TRBV6-3 and TRBJ2-5, with D hard to call. V lost 0 bases, J lost 4 bases, and 12 bases lay in between. Germline assignment: CDR1 MNHEY and CDR2 SVGEGT. The CDR3 consists of 15 residues. The CDR3 loop reads CASSYSRNLGETQYF. The CDR3 DNA is TGTGCCAGCAGTTACTCCAGGAATCTGGGAGAGACCCAGTACTTC.

The chain has TRBV5-4 and TRBJ2-3, with 11 bases fitting TRBD2. The CDR3 is 16 residues long. The ends lost 7 bases at V and 1 base at J; junction bases unmatched: 8. Germline V lookup: CDR1 SGHNT, CDR2 YYREEE (reference sequence). The CDR3 protein is CASQEPGLAGTDTQYF. The CDR3 DNA is TGTGCCAGCCAGGAACCGGGACTAGCGGGCACAGATACGCAGTATTTT.

The CDR3 here is CASSAQGYEQYF. CDR3 in DNA: TGTGCCAGCAGTGCCCAGGGTTACGAGCAGTACTTC. The chain employs TRBV28 and TRBJ2-7; D is perhaps TRBD1 (5 bases). V was clipped by 5 bases and J by 4 bases, with 9 bases between them. The CDR3 has 12 residues. Germline CDR1 MDHEN, CDR2 SYDVKM.

The V call is TRBV6-2 or TRBV6-3, the J call TRBJ1-1; TRBD1 matches at 7 bases. This CDR3 comprises 13 residues. CDR1 MNHEY and CDR2 SVGEGT come from the germline V gene. J lost 5 bases, V lost 0 bases, and 0 bases had no gene match. In DNA form, the CDR3 reads TGTGCCAGCAGTTACTCCAGGGGGACTGAAGCTTTCTTT. Translating it yields CASSYSRGTEAFF.

V usage is TRBV3-1 (or the pseudogene TRBV3-2) and J usage is TRBJ1-1; D call uncertain. The CDR3 loop spans 14 amino acids. Trimming shortened V by 0 bases and J by 11 bases, and 16 bases separated the two germline ends. From germline, CDR1 is LGHDT and CDR2 YNNKEL (reference sequence). This CDR3 is CASSQDLVSQFAFF. The CDR3 region has the DNA TGTGCCAGCAGCCAAGATTTGGTGTCCCAGTTTGCTTTCTTT.

The J gene is TRBJ2-5, the V gene TRBV12-2; the table gives TRBD1 as D, unverified against the DNA. TRBV12-2 is termed a pseudogene. The CDR3 contains 19 residues. The chain's CDR3 is CASRYRDRVQRAGRETQYF. The CDR3 DNA reads as TGTGCAAGTCGCTACCGGGACAGGGTCCAGCGGGCCGGTAGGGAGACCCAGTACTTC.

In this sample, this clone turned up a few times. The chain is built from TRBV27 and TRBJ1-5; possible D gene TRBD1, 6 bases. CDR3 length equals 15 residues. The germline gives CDR1 MNHEY, CDR2 SMNVEV (reference sequence). V lost 5 bases to trimming and J lost 7 bases, with 18 bases between them. CDR3 amino acids: CASSTTLGGGQPQHF. The CDR3 nucleotides are TGTGCCAGCAGTACAACTCTAGGGGGGGGCCAGCCCCAGCATTTT.

This clone is labeled medium-sized (0.01 to 0.1%). The chain recombines TRBV27 with TRBJ2-4; D might be TRBD2 (5 bases). V lost 2 bases to trimming and J lost 9 bases, with 14 bases between them. The CDR3 is 14 amino acids. Germline CDR1 and CDR2: MNHEY and SMNVEV (reference sequence). This CDR3 is CASSLDEGWGIQYF. Here the CDR3 DNA reads TGTGCCAGCAGTTTAGATGAGGGATGGGGCATTCAGTACTTC.

V gene TRBV19 combines with J gene TRBJ1-3; 8 bases align to TRBD1. V trimming: 4 bases; J trimming: 2 bases; junction bases outside the gene matches: 10. The CDR3 covers 17 residues. The germline gives CDR1 LNHDA, CDR2 SQIVND (reference sequence). The CDR3 region has the DNA TGTGCCAGTAGTACCTCCGGGACAGGAGCTGCTGGAAACACCATATATTTT. Translating gives CASSTSGTGAAGNTIYF.

This sequence joins TRBV29-1 and TRBJ2-7; 8 bases align to TRBD2. The CDR3 is 12 residues long. The germline CDR1 and CDR2 sequences are SQVTM and ANQGSEA. V was pared by 0 bases and J by 6 bases, with 1 base of the junction left unmatched. CDR3 coding DNA: TGCAGCGTTGAAGAAGCGGGGGCCGAGCAGTACTTC. It codes for CSVEEAGAEQYF.

The chain combines TRBV6-5 with TRBJ2-4; TRBD1 matches 9 bases. Germline V gene sequence: CDR1 MNHEY, CDR2 SVGAGI. This CDR3 spans 14 amino acids. V lost 4 bases, J lost 6 bases, and 4 bases stayed unmatched. CDR3 protein: CASSSTGGTNIQYF. The CDR3 DNA is TGTGCCAGCAGTTCGACAGGGGGTACAAACATTCAGTACTTC.

The chain couples TRBV5-6 to TRBJ2-7, with 8 bases that match TRBD2. Trimming at V came to 6 bases and at J to 1 base, leaving 9 bases not matched to a gene. Germline values: CDR1 SGHDT, CDR2 YYEEEE. The CDR3 spans 15 residues. In DNA form, the CDR3 reads TGTGCCAGCACCACGCTGGCGGGAGGTTCCTACGAGCAGTACTTC. Translating it yields CASTTLAGGSYEQYF.

CDR3 sequence: CASSPDPGQPQHF. CDR3 nucleotides: TGTGCCAGCAGCCCAGATCCGGGACAGCCCCAGCATTTT. The chain combines TRBV7-2 with TRBJ1-5; unclear D gene. This CDR3 is 13 amino acids long. The germline V and J ends were trimmed by 5 bases and 7 bases, with 12 bases remaining between them. CDR1 is SGHTA, CDR2 FQGNSA, per germline.

The CDR3 DNA is TGTGCCAGCAGCTTGGGGCGCAGGGAAATCTACGAGCAGTACTTC. It codes for CASSLGRREIYEQYF. The chain is built from TRBV5-5 and TRBJ2-7, with D perhaps matching TRBD1 (5 bases). Germline lookup yields CDR1 SGHKS and CDR2 YYEKEE (reference sequence). The V end was cut by 0 bases, the J end by 3 bases, with 13 bases between. The CDR3 is 15 residues long. Together with reference TRBV5-5 and TRBJ2-7, the CDR3 gives the full variable domain: DAGVTQSPTHLIKTRGQQVTLRCSPISGHKSVSWYQQVLGQGPQFIFQYYEKEERGRGNFPDRFSARQFPNYSSELNVNALLLGDSALYLCASSLGRREIYEQYFGPGTRLTVT.

This sequence joins TRBV4-3 and TRBJ2-1, with D hard to call. V was trimmed by 5 bases and J by 0 bases, leaving 11 bases between them. CDR1 and CDR2 (germline): LGHNA, YSLEER. The CDR3 loop spans 15 amino acids. The CDR3 is CASSFTVSSYNEQFF. CDR3 DNA sequence: TGCGCCAGCAGCTTCACTGTGAGCTCCTACAATGAGCAGTTCTTC.

This clone was seen a single time. This chain connects TRBV5-4 to TRBJ2-4; a possible D gene is TRBD1 (6 bases). CDR3 size: 15 residues. The ends were cut back, 3 bases at V and 0 bases at J, with 10 bases in the middle. From germline, CDR1 is SGHNT and CDR2 YYREEE (reference sequence). The CDR3, as DNA: TGTGCCAGCAGCTCCGGGACACAAGCCAAAAACATTCAGTACTTC. Its translation: CASSSGTQAKNIQYF.

In this sample, this clone turned up a few times. The genes are TRBV11-3 and TRBJ1-1; 10 bases agree with TRBD1. Looked up from germline, CDR1 is SGHNT and CDR2 is YENEEA. With 1 base clipped from V and 4 bases from J, the junction kept 3 bases outside the gene matches. There are 15 residues in the CDR3. The CDR3 protein is CASSLGGQGTTEAFF. The CDR3 DNA reads as TGTGCCAGCAGCTTAGGGGGACAGGGGACCACTGAAGCTTTCTTT.

This clone was seen only once. The V gene is TRBV6-1, the J gene TRBJ2-3, with 7 bases lining up with TRBD1. V gave up 4 bases and J gave up 2 bases; unmatched junction bases: 9. CDR1 MNHNS and CDR2 SASEGT come from the germline V gene. This CDR3 comprises 16 residues. The CDR3 DNA reads TGTGCCAGCAGTGGAACAGGGGCGATCAACACAGATACGCAGTATTTT. Translated: CASSGTGAINTDTQYF.

V and J are TRBV7-8 and TRBJ2-5; TRBD1 might be the D (6 bases). The V and J ends lost 2 bases and 5 bases respectively, with 9 bases between them. The CDR3 is made up of 13 amino acids. CDR1 and CDR2 from the germline V gene are SGHVS and FQNEAQ. CDR3 nucleotide sequence: TGTGCCAGCAGCTTACAGGGGTTGGAGACCCAGTACTTC. Protein: CASSLQGLETQYF.

This chain joins TRBV7-9 and TRBJ1-1; TRBD1 matches at 9 bases. CDR3 length: 12 residues. The germline gives CDR1 SEHNR, CDR2 FQNEAQ (reference sequence). With V trimmed by 3 bases and J by 12 bases, 5 bases remained unmatched. The CDR3 protein is CASSFAGQGTFF. CDR3 nucleotide sequence: TGTGCCAGCAGCTTTGCGGGACAGGGTACTTTCTTT.

This clone was seen more than once but under ten times. The chain combines TRBV15 with TRBJ2-6; 9 bases are shared with TRBD1. The CDR3 totals 18 residues. Germline loops: CDR1 LNHNV, CDR2 YYDKDF (reference sequence). After removal of 3 bases from V and 1 base from J, the junction contained 7 bases not matched to a gene. The chain's CDR3 is CATSRGDRVLSGANVLTF. The CDR3 bases are TGTGCCACCAGCAGGGGGGACAGGGTCTTGTCTGGGGCCAACGTCCTGACTTTC.